The 10 T cell receptor beta chains reported below all come from one sample, sequenced in a study of shared clonotypes between healthy human individuals. Profiling relied on immunoSEQ multiplex PCR, and the TCRdb table lists in-frame clones only, not all of them. The repertoire holds approximately 500,000 clones, with around 73% as singletons. The sequenced sample consisted of PBMCs. The receptor source for this set is a woman between 40 and 50 years old in good health. Some clones in this sample may be carry-over from other donors' samples.

The V gene is TRBV28, the J gene TRBJ2-7; D may be TRBD1 or TRBD2 (5 bases each). The CDR3 consists of 14 residues. The V and J ends lost 6 bases and 1 base respectively, with 13 bases between them. CDR1 and CDR2 (germline): MDHEN, SYDVKM. The CDR3: CASSVGTASYEQYF. The DNA of the CDR3 is TGTGCCAGCAGCGTAGGGACGGCATCCTACGAGCAGTACTTC.

This clone was observed a few times. The V and J genes are TRBV6-1 and TRBJ1-1; D unresolved. V dropped 7 bases and J dropped 3 bases, with 12 bases sitting between them. There are 13 residues in the CDR3. Germline loops: CDR1 MNHNS, CDR2 SASEGT. In DNA form, the CDR3 reads TGTGCCAGCAAGTCCCGTTCGGACACTGAAGCTTTCTTT. Translating it yields CASKSRSDTEAFF.

The chain recombines TRBV7-9 with TRBJ1-2, with D maybe TRBD1 (6 bases). The CDR3 length is 13 residues. Germline V gene sequence: CDR1 SEHNR, CDR2 FQNEAQ (reference sequence). V was pared by 5 bases and J by 6 bases, with 13 bases between. CDR3 protein: CASSPGAVDGYTF. The CDR3 DNA reads as TGTGCCAGCAGCCCAGGGGCCGTGGATGGCTACACCTTC.

V usage is TRBV6-1 and J usage is TRBJ1-1; TRBD1 might be the D (6 bases). The CDR3 covers 17 residues. The V and J ends lost 2 bases and 1 base respectively, with 17 bases between them. Per the germline V gene, CDR1 is MNHNS and CDR2 is SASEGT. The chain's CDR3 is CASSELSDPRGNTEAFF. The CDR3 bases are TGTGCCAGCAGTGAATTAAGTGACCCCAGGGGGAACACTGAAGCTTTCTTT.

Remarks on this clone: With a much larger clone just one base away, this may be a read error. V gene TRBV28 combines with J gene TRBJ1-5; D unclear. CDR1 is MDHEN, CDR2 SYDVKM, per germline. The V and J ends lost 2 bases and 0 bases respectively, with 5 bases between them. The length of the CDR3 is 14 residues. The CDR3 protein is CASSLQYSNQPQHF. CDR3 nucleotides: TGTGCCAGCAGTTTACAGTATAGCAATCAGCCCCAGCATTTT.

V and J are TRBV10-3 and TRBJ2-3; 14 nucleotides match TRBD2. The junction had 5 bases not matched to a gene; V was cut back by 7 bases and J by 8 bases. The CDR3 extends over 14 amino acids. Germline loops: CDR1 ENHRY, CDR2 SYGVKD. The CDR3: CAIKSGLAGGTQYF. The CDR3 bases are TGTGCCATCAAAAGTGGACTAGCGGGAGGTACGCAGTATTTT.

The chain combines TRBV30 with TRBJ2-7, with TRBD1 matching over 8 bases. The CDR3 length is 18 residues. The ends lost 7 bases at V and 4 bases at J; junction bases unmatched: 24. The germline V gene encodes CDR1 GTSNPN and CDR2 SVGIG (reference sequence). The CDR3 sequence is CASQGGQGAPGQNYEQYF. CDR3 in DNA: TGTGCCTCCCAAGGAGGGCAGGGGGCGCCCGGCCAGAATTACGAGCAGTACTTC.

The J gene is TRBJ2-7, the V gene TRBV7-2; 7 bases align to TRBD1. Germline V gene data show CDR1 as SGHTA and CDR2 as FQGNSA. CDR3 length equals 16 residues. J was trimmed by 2 bases and V by 5 bases; bases with no gene match: 12. The CDR3 DNA reads as TGTGCCAGCAGCACTCAAATGGACAGGTTTGCCTACGAGCAGTACTTC. It encodes CASSTQMDRFAYEQYF.

This clone was detected only once. The V and J genes are TRBV2 and TRBJ1-2, with unresolved D. The CDR3 loop spans 14 amino acids. Germline values: CDR1 SNHLY, CDR2 FYNNEI. V was pared by 8 bases and J by 7 bases, with 20 bases between. The CDR3 DNA sequence: TGTGCCAGCGTCCCCCCCTTATCCGGGCTTGGCTACACCTTC. Residues: CASVPPLSGLGYTF.

The V call is TRBV7-8, the J call TRBJ2-3; 9 positions match TRBD1. Germline V lookup: CDR1 SGHVS, CDR2 FQNEAQ. With 0 bases clipped from V and 2 bases from J, the junction kept 3 bases outside the gene matches. This CDR3 has 16 residues. Here the CDR3 DNA reads TGTGCCAGCAGCTTAGCCGGACAGGGGCACACAGATACGCAGTATTTT. Amino acids: CASSLAGQGHTDTQYF. The full variable domain, completed using reference TRBV7-8 and TRBJ2-3, is GAGVSQSPRYKVAKRGQDVALRCDPISGHVSLFWYQQALGQGPEFLTYFQNEAQLDKSGLPSDRFFAERPEGSVSTLKIQRTQQEDSAVYLCASSLAGQGHTDTQYFGPGTRLTVL.